The clone carrying this TCR beta chain was observed at least ten times. TCRdb passed the reads through MiXCR, listing each CDR3 protein once. The repertoire includes nearly 650,000 distinct CDR3 sequences, around 24% of them detected once, and 8% sits in the top ten. The sample originates from a study of T cell repertoires in cytomegalovirus infection. At the level of the study: Based on public TCR beta signatures, there were indications of CMV infection and of a matching HLA type.

V was pared by 3 bases and J by 6 bases, with 8 bases of the junction left unmatched. The CDR3 totals 15 residues. Germline CDR1 SEHNR, CDR2 FQNEAQ (reference sequence). Sequenced: CD8+ T cells from PBMCs. The TCR originated in a human donor in good health (CMV status not recorded). Some clones in this sample may be carry-over from other donors' samples. This chain links TRBV7-9 with TRBJ2-1, with 7 bases aligning to TRBD1. The CDR3 nucleotides read TGTGCCAGCAGCTTCCGGGGACAGATTTTCAATGAGCAGTTCTTC. It codes for CASSFRGQIFNEQFF.